Listed below are T cell receptor beta chains from one sample, sequenced in a study of T cell changes during pregnancy in multiple sclerosis. Repertoires were generated with immunoSEQ multiplex PCR, while TCRdb's copy carries only in-frame clones and drops some. The sample holds about 50,000 clones, about nine tenths seen once. This sample comprised CD4+ T cells from peripheral blood mononuclear cells, obtained in the second trimester of pregnancy. These receptors were collected from a female donor with multiple sclerosis, enrolled in a pregnancy study. CDR3s include the opening cysteine and the closing phenylalanine or tryptophan. D genes are given only for firm matches. Size is stated for part of the rows, as once, few or many counts, or as a class when the clone is expanded.

v_gene	abundance	d_gene	j_gene	CDR3nt	CDR3aa
TRBV10-1	-	-	TRBJ2-5	TGCGCCAGCAGTGAGTCGGGGACAACGGCCGAGACCCAGTACTTC	CASSESGTTAETQYF
TRBV9	-	-	TRBJ2-5	TGTGCCAGCAGCGTGGAGTGGCGGGAGACCCAGTACTTC	CASSVEWRETQYF
TRBV5-4	-	TRBD1	TRBJ1-1	TGTGCCAGCAGCTCTATGACAGGGGCCAACACTGAAGCTTTCTTT	CASSSMTGANTEAFF
TRBV30	-	TRBD1	TRBJ1-1	TGTGCCTGGAGCCAGGGGGGTAACACTGAAGCTTTCTTT	CAWSQGGNTEAFF
TRBV5-1	-	TRBD2	TRBJ2-1	TGCGCCAGCAGCCGTGTCAAAGCGGGATCCCCGGCCCTACGGCGGAATGAGCAGTTCTTC	CASSRVKAGSPALRRNEQFF
TRBV5-1	-	-	TRBJ2-7	TGCGCCAGCAGCCTGGAGGGCAGGGGTCTTCCCTACGAGCAGTACTTC	CASSLEGRGLPYEQYF
TRBV5-6	-	TRBD2	TRBJ2-3	TGTGCCAGCAGCTTCCTAGCGGGGGGCCCAGATACGCAGTATTTT	CASSFLAGGPDTQYF
TRBV10-3	-	TRBD1	TRBJ1-1	TGTGCCATCCCGGGACAGACGAACACTGAAGCTTTCTTT	CAIPGQTNTEAFF
TRBV30	-	-	TRBJ2-6	TGTGCCTGGAGTTTCCTCGGAGGTGGGGCCAACGTCCTGACTTTC	CAWSFLGGGANVLTF
TRBV7-3	-	TRBD2	TRBJ2-3	TGTGCCAGCAGCTTAATTCCCCTAGCGGGGGGGGAGATTCAGTATTTT	CASSLIPLAGGEIQYF
TRBV13	-	-	TRBJ2-6	TGTGCCAGCAGCTTCGCCCGCGGAGTCTCTGGGGCCAACGTCCTGACTTTC	CASSFARGVSGANVLTF
TRBV9	-	-	TRBJ2-3	TGTGCCAGCAGCGTAGTAGCGACAGATACGCAGTATTTT	CASSVVATDTQYF
TRBV7-3	-	-	TRBJ2-5	TGTGCCAGCAGCCGCGTAGGTGGGCGCCAGGGGACCCAGTACTTC	CASSRVGGRQGTQYF
TRBV30	-	-	TRBJ1-3	TGTGCCTGGAGTGGTAGTAGTGACACCATATATTTT	CAWSGSSDTIYF
TRBV7-2	-	-	TRBJ1-1	TGTGCCAGCAGCCCCTGGCAGGGGATGAACACTGAAGCTTTCTTT	CASSPWQGMNTEAFF
TRBV5-1	-	TRBD2	TRBJ2-7	TGCGCCAGCAGCTTTAGCGGGCAGAGTGGGGTCGAGCAGTACTTC	CASSFSGQSGVEQYF
TRBV7-8	once	-	TRBJ1-1	TGTGCCAGCAGCTTAGTTAGGGGTACTGAAGCTTTCTTT	CASSLVRGTEAFF
TRBV2	-	TRBD1	TRBJ2-7	TGTGCCAGCAGCAGATCCGGGACAGGGATCTCCTACGAGCAGTACTTC	CASSRSGTGISYEQYF
TRBV14	-	-	TRBJ2-7	TGTGCCAGCAGCCAAACTGGGGCGGGGGAGCAGTACTTC	CASSQTGAGEQYF
TRBV10-1	-	TRBD1	TRBJ1-3	TGCGCCAGCAGTTCAGGGGGCCAGAGCTCTGGAAACACCATATATTTT	CASSSGGQSSGNTIYF
TRBV18	-	TRBD1	TRBJ2-3	TGTGCCAGCTCAGACAGGGATGGCACAGATACGCAGTATTTT	CASSDRDGTDTQYF
TRBV29-1	-	-	TRBJ2-7	TGCAGCGTTGGGGGAGTTGGGTACGAGCAGTACTTC	CSVGGVGYEQYF
TRBV28	-	-	TRBJ1-6	TGTGCCTACGGACAGACATATAATTCACCCCTCCACTTT	CAYGQTYNSPLHF
TRBV6-1	-	TRBD1	TRBJ1-2	TGTGCCAGCAGTGAAGCGTGGACAGGGGGCCGTGGCTACACCTTC	CASSEAWTGGRGYTF
TRBV6-4	many	-	TRBJ1-5	TGTGCCAGCAGCCAGAATAGCAATCAGCCCCAGCATTTT	CASSQNSNQPQHF
TRBV5-1	-	-	TRBJ2-3	TGCGCCAGCAGCACCGGGTCTCGATTGATTCGCACAGATACGCAGTATTTT	CASSTGSRLIRTDTQYF
TRBV19	-	TRBD1	TRBJ2-3	TGTGCCAGTAACCAGGACAGGGCTTTCACAGATACGCAGTATTTT	CASNQDRAFTDTQYF
TRBV5-8	-	TRBD1	TRBJ1-5	TGTGCCAGCAGCTTGACAGGGGGCGGCAATCAGCCCCAGCATTTT	CASSLTGGGNQPQHF
TRBV29-1	-	TRBD1	TRBJ2-3	TGCAGCGTTGGGACAGGGGTTTCAGATACGCAGTATTTT	CSVGTGVSDTQYF
TRBV5-5	-	-	TRBJ2-1	TGTGCCAGCAGCTGGGGGGTCGAGCAGTTCTTC	CASSWGVEQFF
TRBV5-4	-	-	TRBJ1-2	TGTGCCAGCAGCACCCCAAGCAGGGTAGGAGTTAACTATGGCTACACCTTC	CASSTPSRVGVNYGYTF
TRBV10-3	-	-	TRBJ1-5	TGTGCCATCAGTGCTAGCCAAGACCAGCCCCAGCATTTT	CAISASQDQPQHF
TRBV6-5	-	-	TRBJ2-1	TGTGCCAGCAGGCGGAGGGGCAACTACAATGAGCAGTTCTTC	CASRRRGNYNEQFF
TRBV7-2	-	-	TRBJ2-5	TGTGCCAGCAGCAACCCTTCTTGGCAGCAAGAGACCCAGTACTTC	CASSNPSWQQETQYF
TRBV30	-	TRBD1	TRBJ2-1	TGTGCCTGGCAACGGGACAGGGGGACCTACAATGAGCAGTTCTTC	CAWQRDRGTYNEQFF
TRBV18	-	-	TRBJ1-5	TGTGCCAGCTCACCGGAGGGAAATCAGCCCCAGCATTTT	CASSPEGNQPQHF
TRBV19	-	-	TRBJ2-2	TGTGCCAGTAGTTTTACAGGTTATCCGAACACCGGGGAGCTGTTTTTT	CASSFTGYPNTGELFF
TRBV10-3	once	TRBD1	TRBJ1-2	TGTGCCATCAGTCCTGGGCAGGGGGACGGGGGCTACACCTTC	CAISPGQGDGGYTF
TRBV11-3	-	-	TRBJ2-2	TGTGCCAGCAGCTTACAAGGGGCAAACACCGGGGAGCTGTTTTTT	CASSLQGANTGELFF
TRBV10-3	-	-	TRBJ2-5	TGTGCCACCAGGCTGGGGCCTCAAGAGACCCAGTACTTC	CATRLGPQETQYF
TRBV30	few	-	TRBJ1-1	TGTGCCTGGAGTGTACGACGGGGGACTGAAGCTTTCTTT	CAWSVRRGTEAFF
TRBV7-2	-	-	TRBJ1-6	TGTGCCAGCTCCCTCCGGGGCTCCTATAATTCACCCCTCCACTTT	CASSLRGSYNSPLHF
TRBV2	-	-	TRBJ2-1	TGTGCCAGCAGTGTGACAGAAAACAATGAGCAGTTCTTC	CASSVTENNEQFF
TRBV19	-	-	TRBJ1-1	TGTGCCAGTAGTCCCCCGAGACAGGTCCCTGAAGCTTTCTTT	CASSPPRQVPEAFF
TRBV28	-	TRBD1	TRBJ1-6	TGTGCCGCTACCGGTGGGACAGCTCCTTCACCCCTCCACTTT	CAATGGTAPSPLHF
TRBV19	-	-	TRBJ1-6	TGTGCCAGTACCATAGGAGCGGGAGCCAATTCACCCCTCCACTTT	CASTIGAGANSPLHF
TRBV7-9	-	-	TRBJ2-7	TGTGCCAGCTCCGACACCCGGTTGAAGTGGCAGTACTTC	CASSDTRLKWQYF
TRBV4-1	-	-	TRBJ1-6	TGCGCCAGCAGCCAAGTGGAGGGTAGTACTTCACCCCTCCACTTT	CASSQVEGSTSPLHF